The next 6 T cell receptor beta chains were all read from a single sample in a study of T cells expressing NK-cell markers. One entry per CDR3 protein, without DNA, is what TCRdb gives after re-calling the 5' RACE reads. This table holds 550,000 to 600,000 distinct CDR3 sequences. Sequencing was carried out using blood T cells: a sorted CD56 or NKG2C T cell subset, CD4+ or CD8+ T cells, or bulk PBMC T cells (not recorded which). The receptors shown here come from a man in his late teens or twenties in good health.

The chain recombines TRBV24-1 with TRBJ2-3; TCRdb calls TRBD1, which cannot be checked without DNA. The V gene's germline CDR1 is KGHDR and CDR2 SFDVKD. The CDR3 covers 12 residues. CDR3 sequence reads: CATSGEGHTQYF.

The chain is built from TRBV28 and TRBJ2-5; TCRdb's D gene call, TRBD2, goes unchecked for lack of DNA. Germline CDR1 MDHEN, CDR2 SYDVKM. This CDR3 comprises 15 residues. The chain's CDR3 is CASTRGGTRLETQYF.

The chain is built from TRBV12-3 or TRBV12-4 and TRBJ2-7. The CDR3 spans 11 residues. The CDR3 spells CASSFRDEQYF.

The chain has TRBV12-3 or TRBV12-4 and TRBJ2-2; the TRBD2 assignment by TCRdb is unverifiable without DNA. The CDR3 loop spans 17 amino acids. CDR3 protein: CASSLDPGLQNTGELFF.

The rearrangement links TRBV10-3 to TRBJ2-7. The germline V gene has CDR1 ENHRY and CDR2 SYGVKD. This CDR3 has 15 residues. The CDR3 is CAISNVAGGSYEQYF.

The V and J genes are TRBV5-1 and TRBJ1-1; the TCRdb call, TRBD1, lacks DNA for checking. This CDR3 has 11 residues. Germline CDR1 reads SGHRS; CDR2 reads YFSETQ. The chain's CDR3 is CASAEQGEAFF.